The sample holds a few counts of the clone carrying this TCR beta chain. Its antigen is still unknown. This entry belongs to a study of blood T cells in healthy people across ages. Findings and caveats of the study: Versus aged donors, long-lived donors had higher diversity and more naive CD4+ cells.

A second 7 to 11 cycle PCR used barcoded and J-beta primers. Per sample, CDR3-containing paired-end reads numbered at least 2.5 million. From the 5' RACE reads, TCRdb called clonotypes with MiXCR, one entry per CDR3 protein. The sample yields fewer than 900,000 distinct CDR3 sequences, roughly two fifths seen once. The CDR3 has 14 amino acids. V shed 1 base, J shed 9 bases, and the junction held 2 bases outside the gene matches. CDR1 and CDR2 from the germline V gene are LGHNA and YSLEER. The chain has TRBV4-3 and TRBJ2-1, with 11 bases fitting TRBD1. This receptor was taken from a woman aged 55-69 years in good health. Sequenced: blood. DNA of the CDR3: TGCGCCAGCAGCCAAGGGGACAGGGGGGGTGAGCAGTTCTTC. Translating it yields CASSQGDRGGEQFF.